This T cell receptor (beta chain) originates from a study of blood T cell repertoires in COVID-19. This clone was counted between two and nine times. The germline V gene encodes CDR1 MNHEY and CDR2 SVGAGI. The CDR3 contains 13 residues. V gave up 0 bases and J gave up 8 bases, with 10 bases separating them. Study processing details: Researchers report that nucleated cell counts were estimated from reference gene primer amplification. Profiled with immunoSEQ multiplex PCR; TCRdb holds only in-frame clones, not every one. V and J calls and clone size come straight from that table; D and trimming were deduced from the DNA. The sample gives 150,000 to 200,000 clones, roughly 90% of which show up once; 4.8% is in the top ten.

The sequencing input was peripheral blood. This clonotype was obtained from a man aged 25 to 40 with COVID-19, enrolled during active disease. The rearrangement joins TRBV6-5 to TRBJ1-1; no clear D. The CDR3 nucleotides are TGTGCCAGCAGTTACTCGCCACAGATAGAAGCTTTCTTT. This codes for CASSYSPQIEAFF.